This T cell receptor beta chain was captured by sequencing in a study of blood T cell repertoires in COVID-19. Across the study: Acute and convalescent COVID-19 specimens originated in the United States, Italy and Spain. PBMCs, B-cell-depleted T cells, or T cells provided the cDNA or gDNA that made up the material.

V lost 5 bases and J lost 4; bases outside the gene matches: 10. CDR1 is MNHEY, CDR2 SVGEGT, per germline. This CDR3 region has 16 residues. Original handling: Estimation of nucleated cell counts relied on the amplification of reference gene primers. Sequencing was performed with immunoSEQ multiplex PCR; in TCRdb, only in-frame clones are kept and a portion is missing. V, J and clone size reflect that table, while D and trimming were determined from the DNA. The sample has 89,000 or so clones; around 96% are singletons. Source material: peripheral blood. The TCR was taken from a human donor with active COVID-19. The donor label of this sample is uncertain. V gene TRBV6-2 or TRBV6-3 combines with J gene TRBJ2-1; TRBD2 agrees at 8 bases. This CDR3 reads CASSPQTSAFYNEQFF. The DNA of the CDR3 is TGTGCCAGCAGTCCCCAGACTAGCGCGTTTTACAATGAGCAGTTCTTC.